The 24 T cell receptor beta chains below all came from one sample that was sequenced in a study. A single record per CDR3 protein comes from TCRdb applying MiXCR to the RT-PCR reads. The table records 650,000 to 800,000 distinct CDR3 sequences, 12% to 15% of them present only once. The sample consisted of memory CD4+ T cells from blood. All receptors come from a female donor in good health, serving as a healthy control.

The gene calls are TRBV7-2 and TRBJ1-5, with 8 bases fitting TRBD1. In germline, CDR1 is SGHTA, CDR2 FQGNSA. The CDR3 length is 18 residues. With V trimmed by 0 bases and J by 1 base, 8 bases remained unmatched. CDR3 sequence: CASSLAYSGGASNQPQHF. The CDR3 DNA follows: TGTGCCAGCAGCTTAGCCTATTCAGGGGGCGCGAGCAATCAGCCCCAGCATTTT.

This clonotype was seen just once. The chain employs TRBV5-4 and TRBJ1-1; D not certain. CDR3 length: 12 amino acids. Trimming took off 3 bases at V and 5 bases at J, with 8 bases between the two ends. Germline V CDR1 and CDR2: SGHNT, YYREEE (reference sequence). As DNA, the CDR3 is TGTGCCAGCAGCTCCCATGGGACTGAAGCTTTCTTT. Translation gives CASSSHGTEAFF.

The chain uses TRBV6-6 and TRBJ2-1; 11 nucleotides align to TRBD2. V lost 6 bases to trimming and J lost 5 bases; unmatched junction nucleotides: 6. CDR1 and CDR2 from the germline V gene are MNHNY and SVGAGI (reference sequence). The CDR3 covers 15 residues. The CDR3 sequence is CASSLLAGAHNEQFF. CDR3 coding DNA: TGTGCCAGCAGCCTACTAGCGGGAGCCCACAATGAGCAGTTCTTC.

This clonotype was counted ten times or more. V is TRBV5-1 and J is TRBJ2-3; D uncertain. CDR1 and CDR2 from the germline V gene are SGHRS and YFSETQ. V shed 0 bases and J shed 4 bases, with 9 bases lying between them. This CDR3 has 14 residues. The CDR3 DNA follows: TGCGCCAGCAGCTTGGAGGGCCTCGCAGATACGCAGTATTTT. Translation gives CASSLEGLADTQYF.

CDR3 amino acids: CASSVGPSRTDTQYF. The DNA of the CDR3 is TGTGCCAGCAGCGTAGGCCCTAGCAGGACAGATACGCAGTATTTT. The J gene is TRBJ2-3, the V gene TRBV9; tentatively, D is TRBD2 (5 bases). The CDR3 runs 15 residues. V lost 0 bases and J lost 3, with 11 bases in between. CDR1 and CDR2 (germline): SGDLS, YYNGEE.

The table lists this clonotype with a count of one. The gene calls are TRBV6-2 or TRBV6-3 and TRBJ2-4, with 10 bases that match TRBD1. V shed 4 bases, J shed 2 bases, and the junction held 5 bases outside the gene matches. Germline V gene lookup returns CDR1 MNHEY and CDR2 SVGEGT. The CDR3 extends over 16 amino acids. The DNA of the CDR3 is TGTGCCAGCAGTTTGGACAGGGGGTGGACCAAAAACATTCAGTACTTC. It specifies CASSLDRGWTKNIQYF.

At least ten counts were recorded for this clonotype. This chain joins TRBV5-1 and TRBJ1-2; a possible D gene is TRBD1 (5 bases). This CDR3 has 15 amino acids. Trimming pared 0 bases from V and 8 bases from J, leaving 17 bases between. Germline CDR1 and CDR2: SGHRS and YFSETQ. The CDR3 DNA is TGCGCCAGCAGCTTGGCCGGCCAGGGCCCCTTGGGCTACACCTTC. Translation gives CASSLAGQGPLGYTF. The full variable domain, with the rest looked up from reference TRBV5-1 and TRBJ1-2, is KAGVTQTPRYLIKTRGQQVTLSCSPISGHRSVSWYQQTPGQGLQFLFEYFSETQRNKGNFPGRFSGRQFSNSRSEMNVSTLELGDSALYLCASSLAGQGPLGYTFGSGTRLTVV.

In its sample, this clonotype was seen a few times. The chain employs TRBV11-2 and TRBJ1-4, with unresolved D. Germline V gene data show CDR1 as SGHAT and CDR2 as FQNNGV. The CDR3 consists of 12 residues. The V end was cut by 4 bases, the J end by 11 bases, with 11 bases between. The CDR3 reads CASSSSRQKLFF. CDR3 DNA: TGTGCCAGCAGCTCGAGTAGGCAGAAACTGTTTTTT.

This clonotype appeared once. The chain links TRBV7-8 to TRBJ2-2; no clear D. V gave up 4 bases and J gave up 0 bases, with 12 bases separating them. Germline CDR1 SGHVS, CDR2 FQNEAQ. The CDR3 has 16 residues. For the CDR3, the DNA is TGTGCCAGCAGCTATACCAGTGGGGCGAACACCGGGGAGCTGTTTTTT. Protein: CASSYTSGANTGELFF.

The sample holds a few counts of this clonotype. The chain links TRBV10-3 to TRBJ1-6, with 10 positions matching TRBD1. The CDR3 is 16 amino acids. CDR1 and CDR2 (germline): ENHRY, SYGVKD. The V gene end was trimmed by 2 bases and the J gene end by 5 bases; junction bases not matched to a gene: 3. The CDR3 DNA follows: TGTGCCATCAGTGAGGGACAGGGGGGGAATAATTCACCCCTCCACTTT. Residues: CAISEGQGGNNSPLHF.

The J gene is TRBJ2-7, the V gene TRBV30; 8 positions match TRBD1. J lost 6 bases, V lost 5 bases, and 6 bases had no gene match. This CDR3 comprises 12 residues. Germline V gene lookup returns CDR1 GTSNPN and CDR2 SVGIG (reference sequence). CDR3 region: CAWGRGRFEQYF. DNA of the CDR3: TGTGCCTGGGGCAGGGGGCGCTTCGAGCAGTACTTC. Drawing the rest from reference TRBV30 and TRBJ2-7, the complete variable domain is SQTIHQWPATLVQPVGSPLSLECTVEGTSNPNLYWYRQAAGRGLQLLFYSVGIGQISSEVPQNLSASRPQDRQFILSSKKLLLSDSGFYLCAWGRGRFEQYFGPGTRLTVT.

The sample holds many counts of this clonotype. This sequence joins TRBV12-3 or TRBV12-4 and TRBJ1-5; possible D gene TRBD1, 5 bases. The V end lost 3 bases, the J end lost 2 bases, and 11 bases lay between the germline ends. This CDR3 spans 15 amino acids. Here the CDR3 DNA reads TGTGCCAGCAGTTTTGCAGGGAGCGGCAATCAGCCCCAGCATTTT. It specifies CASSFAGSGNQPQHF.

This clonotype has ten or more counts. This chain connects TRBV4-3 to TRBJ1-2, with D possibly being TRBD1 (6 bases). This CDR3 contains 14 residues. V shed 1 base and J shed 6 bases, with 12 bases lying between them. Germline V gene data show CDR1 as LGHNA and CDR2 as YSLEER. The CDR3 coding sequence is TGCGCCAGCAGCCAAGCGCAGGGGCTCCATGGCTACACCTTC. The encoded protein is CASSQAQGLHGYTF.

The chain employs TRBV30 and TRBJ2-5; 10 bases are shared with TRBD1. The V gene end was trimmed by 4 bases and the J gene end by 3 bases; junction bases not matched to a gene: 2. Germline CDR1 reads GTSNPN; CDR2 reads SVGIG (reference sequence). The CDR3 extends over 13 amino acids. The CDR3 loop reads CAWTGQGEETQYF. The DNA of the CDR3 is TGTGCCTGGACCGGACAGGGGGAAGAGACCCAGTACTTC.

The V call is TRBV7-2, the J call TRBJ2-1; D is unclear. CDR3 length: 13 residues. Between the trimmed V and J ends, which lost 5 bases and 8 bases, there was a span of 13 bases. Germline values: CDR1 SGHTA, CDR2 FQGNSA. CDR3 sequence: CASSPVRGDEQFF. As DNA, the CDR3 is TGTGCCAGCAGCCCGGTACGAGGCGATGAGCAGTTCTTC.

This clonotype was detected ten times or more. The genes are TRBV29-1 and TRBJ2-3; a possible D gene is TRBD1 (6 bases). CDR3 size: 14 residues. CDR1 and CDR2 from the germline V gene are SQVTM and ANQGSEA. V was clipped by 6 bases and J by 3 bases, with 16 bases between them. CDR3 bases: TGCAGCGTCGCAGAAGGGACATTTACAGATACGCAGTATTTT. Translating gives CSVAEGTFTDTQYF.

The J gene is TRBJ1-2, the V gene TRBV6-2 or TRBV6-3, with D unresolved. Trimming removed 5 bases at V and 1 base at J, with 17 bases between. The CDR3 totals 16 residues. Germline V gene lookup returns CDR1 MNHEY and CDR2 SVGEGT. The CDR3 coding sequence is TGTGCCAGCAGTGGACCACGGACCGACAATAACTATGGCTACACCTTC. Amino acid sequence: CASSGPRTDNNYGYTF.

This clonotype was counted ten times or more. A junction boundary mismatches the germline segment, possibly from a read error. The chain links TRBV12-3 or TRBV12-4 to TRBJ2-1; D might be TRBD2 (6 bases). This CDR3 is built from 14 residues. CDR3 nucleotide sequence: TGTGCCACCAGTCCCGGGAGATCGTACAATGAGCAGTTCTTC. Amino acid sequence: CATSPGRSYNEQFF.

DNA for the CDR3: TGTGCCAGCAGCCAAGGAAGTAGCGGCCAGGAGACCCAGTACTTC. Protein sequence: CASSQGSSGQETQYF. The chain recombines TRBV4-2 with TRBJ2-5; tentatively, D is TRBD2 (6 bases). The germline V gene has CDR1 LGHNA and CDR2 YNFKEQ. This CDR3 comprises 15 residues. V dropped 1 base and J dropped 5 bases, with 14 bases sitting between them.

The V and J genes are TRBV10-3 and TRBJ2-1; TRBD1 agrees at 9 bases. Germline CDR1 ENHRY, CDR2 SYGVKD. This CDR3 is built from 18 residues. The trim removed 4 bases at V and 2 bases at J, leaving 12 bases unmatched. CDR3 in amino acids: CAISGSNRDRDPYNEQFF. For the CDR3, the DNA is TGTGCCATCAGTGGATCTAACCGGGACAGGGATCCCTACAATGAGCAGTTCTTC.

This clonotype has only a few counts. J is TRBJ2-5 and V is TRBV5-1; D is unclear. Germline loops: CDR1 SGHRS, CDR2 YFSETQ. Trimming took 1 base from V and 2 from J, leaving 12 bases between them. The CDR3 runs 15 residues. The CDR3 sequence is CASSLRHLLQETQYF. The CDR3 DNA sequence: TGCGCCAGCAGCTTGAGACACCTACTACAAGAGACCCAGTACTTC.

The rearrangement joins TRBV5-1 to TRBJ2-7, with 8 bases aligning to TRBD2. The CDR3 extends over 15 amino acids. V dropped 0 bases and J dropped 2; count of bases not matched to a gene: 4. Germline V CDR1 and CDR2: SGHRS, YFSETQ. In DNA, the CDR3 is TGCGCCAGCAGCTTGGTGTCCGGGGGGGCCTACGAGCAGTACTTC. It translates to CASSLVSGGAYEQYF.

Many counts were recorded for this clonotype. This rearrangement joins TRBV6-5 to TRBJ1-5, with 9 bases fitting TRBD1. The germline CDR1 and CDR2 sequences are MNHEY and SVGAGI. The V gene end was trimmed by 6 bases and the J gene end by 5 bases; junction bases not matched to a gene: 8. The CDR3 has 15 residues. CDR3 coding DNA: TGTGCCAGCAGCCCTGCGGACAGGGGTCATCAGCCCCAGCATTTT. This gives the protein CASSPADRGHQPQHF.

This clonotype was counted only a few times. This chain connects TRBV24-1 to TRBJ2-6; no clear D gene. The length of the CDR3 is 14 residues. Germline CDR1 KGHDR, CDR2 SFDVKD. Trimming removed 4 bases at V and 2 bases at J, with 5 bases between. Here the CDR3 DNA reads TGTGCCACCAGTGACGACACTGGGGCCAACGTCCTGACTTTC. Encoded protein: CATSDDTGANVLTF.